This is a list of T cell receptor beta chains from one sample in a study of blood T cell repertoires in COVID-19. Clones were read by immunoSEQ multiplex PCR, and TCRdb kept only the in-frame ones, dropping some. This table holds roughly 180,000 clones, 86% found once. Input material: peripheral blood. These receptors came from a man aged 18 to 29 with acute or convalescent COVID-19. CDR3s include the opening cysteine and the closing phenylalanine or tryptophan. D genes are given only for firm matches. Clone size appears in some rows only: once, few, many, or a class for an expanded clone.

NA | TRBD2 | 17 | TRBJ2-5 | TRBV5-6 | CASSLSSTSGDQETQYF | TGTGCCAGCAGCTTGTCCTCGACTAGCGGGGATCAAGAGACCCAGTACTTC
NA | NA | 16 | TRBJ1-3 | TRBV5-1 | CASSPEKGISGNTIYF | TGCGCCAGCAGCCCGGAGAAGGGGATTTCTGGAAACACCATATATTTT
NA | NA | 17 | TRBJ2-1 | TRBV7-6 | CASSSPLGATSYNEQFF | TGTGCCAGCAGCTCCCCCCTTGGAGCGACCTCCTACAATGAGCAGTTCTTC
NA | TRBD1 | 15 | TRBJ1-2 | TRBV7-8 | CASSLDPGGTYGYTF | TGTGCCAGCAGCTTAGACCCAGGGGGCACCTATGGCTACACCTTC
NA | NA | 16 | TRBJ2-2 | TRBV7-6 | CASSLEARVGTGELFF | TGTGCCAGCAGCTTAGAGGCCAGGGTGGGCACCGGGGAGCTGTTTTTT
NA | TRBD2 | 15 | TRBJ2-3 | TRBV19 | CASSILAGDPDTQYF | TGTGCCAGTAGTATACTAGCGGGGGACCCAGATACGCAGTATTTT
NA | NA | 13 | TRBJ1-2 | TRBV3-1/TRBV3-2 | CASSQDTSRGYTF | TGTGCCAGCAGCCAAGATACGTCGAGGGGCTACACCTTC
NA | NA | 12 | TRBJ2-1 | TRBV29-1 | CRAGWEHNEQFF | TGCCGGGCCGGGTGGGAGCACAATGAGCAGTTCTTC
NA | TRBD1 | 14 | TRBJ1-1 | TRBV18 | CASSPGTGGTEAFF | TGTGCCAGCTCACCCGGGACAGGGGGGACTGAAGCTTTCTTT
NA | TRBD1 | 13 | TRBJ1-5 | TRBV18 | CASSPDREQPQHF | TGTGCCAGCTCACCGGACAGGGAACAGCCCCAGCATTTT
NA | TRBD1 | 15 | TRBJ1-2 | TRBV15 | CATSRDRGTGDGYTF | TGTGCCACCAGCAGAGATCGGGGGACAGGGGATGGCTACACCTTC
many | TRBD1 | 19 | TRBJ1-1 | TRBV27 | CASSSTSLPGQSLNTEAFF | TGTGCCAGCAGTTCGACTTCACTCCCGGGACAGAGTTTGAACACTGAAGCTTTCTTT
NA | TRBD1 | 15 | TRBJ2-2 | TRBV6-5 | CASSSGQGVNGELFF | TGTGCCAGCAGCTCCGGACAGGGGGTAAACGGGGAGCTGTTTTTT
NA | NA | 15 | TRBJ1-1 | TRBV19 | CASTPGEQGRTEAFF | TGTGCCAGTACCCCCGGCGAACAGGGCAGGACTGAAGCTTTCTTT
NA | NA | 12 | TRBJ1-1 | TRBV11-2 | CASSPFEGTAFF | TGTGCCAGCAGTCCTTTTGAGGGTACAGCTTTCTTT
NA | NA | 16 | TRBJ1-3 | TRBV14 | CASSQRPPGTGNTIYF | TGTGCCAGCAGCCAAAGACCCCCAGGGACTGGAAACACCATATATTTT
NA | NA | 13 | TRBJ1-1 | TRBV7-3 | CASSPRTDTEAFF | TGTGCCAGCAGCCCCCGGACAGACACTGAAGCTTTCTTT
NA | NA | 13 | TRBJ1-5 | TRBV3-1/TRBV3-2 | CASSQGQGQPQHF | TGTGCCAGCAGCCAGGGCCAGGGGCAGCCCCAGCATTTT
NA | NA | 13 | TRBJ2-2 | TRBV7-8 | CASSPGLTGELFF | TGTGCCAGCAGCCCGGGACTGACCGGGGAGCTGTTTTTT
NA | TRBD1 | 14 | TRBJ2-5 | TRBV18 | CASSGTGYQETQYF | TGTGCCAGCTCAGGGACAGGGTACCAAGAGACCCAGTACTTC
NA | TRBD1 | 14 | TRBJ1-1 | TRBV18 | CASSPQGTDTEAFF | TGTGCCAGCTCACCACAAGGGACAGACACTGAAGCTTTCTTT
NA | NA | 15 | TRBJ2-3 | TRBV6-5 | CASSYTAGWADTQYF | TGTGCCAGCAGTTACACGGCAGGGTGGGCAGATACGCAGTATTTT
NA | NA | 16 | TRBJ1-1 | TRBV19 | CASSIFGGGIGTEAFF | TGTGCCAGTAGTATTTTCGGTGGGGGGATTGGCACTGAAGCTTTCTTT
NA | NA | 14 | TRBJ1-4 | TRBV7-9 | CASSPQITNEKLFF | TGTGCCAGCAGCCCCCAAATAACTAATGAAAAACTGTTTTTT
NA | NA | 14 | TRBJ1-4 | TRBV5-5 | CASSWTVPNEKLFF | TGTGCCAGCAGCTGGACAGTCCCTAATGAAAAACTGTTTTTT
NA | NA | 17 | TRBJ2-3 | TRBV10-3 | CAISEGSGPASTDTQYF | TGTGCCATCAGTGAGGGTAGCGGTCCGGCTAGCACAGATACGCAGTATTTT
NA | NA | 14 | TRBJ2-1 | TRBV7-2 | CASSLVASLYEQFF | TGTGCCAGCAGCTTAGTGGCCAGTCTCTATGAGCAGTTCTTC
NA | NA | 15 | TRBJ2-2 | TRBV21-1 | CASSKGGHNTGELFF | TGTGCCAGCAGCAAAGGGGGACACAACACCGGGGAGCTGTTTTTT
NA | TRBD2 | 16 | TRBJ2-3 | TRBV7-2 | CASSPLGSGGTDTQYF | TGTGCCAGCAGCCCTCTCGGTAGCGGGGGCACAGATACGCAGTATTTT
few | NA | 12 | TRBJ1-2 | TRBV28 | CAPSRGRKGYTF | TGTGCCCCCAGTCGCGGTCGTAAGGGCTACACCTTC
once | NA | 13 | TRBJ1-4 | TRBV19 | CASNQGYGEKLFF | TGTGCCAGTAATCAGGGGTATGGTGAAAAACTGTTTTTT